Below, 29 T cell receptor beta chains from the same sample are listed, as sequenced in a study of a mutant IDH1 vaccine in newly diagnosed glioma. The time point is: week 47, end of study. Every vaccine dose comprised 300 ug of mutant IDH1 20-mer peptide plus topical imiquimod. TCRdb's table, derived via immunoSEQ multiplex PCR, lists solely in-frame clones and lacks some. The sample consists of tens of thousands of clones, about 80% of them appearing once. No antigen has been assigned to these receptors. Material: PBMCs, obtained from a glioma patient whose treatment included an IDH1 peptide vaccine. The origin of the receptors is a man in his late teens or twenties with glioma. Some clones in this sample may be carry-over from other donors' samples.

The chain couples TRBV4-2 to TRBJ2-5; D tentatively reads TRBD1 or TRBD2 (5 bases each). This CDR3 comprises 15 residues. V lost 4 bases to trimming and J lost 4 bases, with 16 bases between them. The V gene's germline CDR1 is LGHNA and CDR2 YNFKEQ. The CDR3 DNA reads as TGTGCCAGCAGCCTAGAAGGGAATGGGGGAGAGACCCAGTACTTC. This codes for CASSLEGNGGETQYF.

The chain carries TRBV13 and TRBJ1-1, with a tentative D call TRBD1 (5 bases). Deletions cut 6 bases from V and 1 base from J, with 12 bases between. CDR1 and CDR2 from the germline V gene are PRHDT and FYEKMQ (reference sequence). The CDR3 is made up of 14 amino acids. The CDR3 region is CASRRDGGNTEAFF. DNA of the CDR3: TGTGCCAGCAGGCGGGACGGAGGGAACACTGAAGCTTTCTTT.

CDR3 residues: CSAQWGSGANVLTF. The CDR3 DNA reads TGCAGCGCCCAGTGGGGGTCAGGGGCCAACGTCCTGACTTTC. The V gene is TRBV29-1, the J gene TRBJ2-6, with D perhaps TRBD1 or TRBD2 (5 bases each). The CDR3 spans 14 residues. Trimming removed 7 bases from V and 4 bases from J, with 14 bases in between. Germline lookup yields CDR1 SQVTM and CDR2 ANQGSEA.

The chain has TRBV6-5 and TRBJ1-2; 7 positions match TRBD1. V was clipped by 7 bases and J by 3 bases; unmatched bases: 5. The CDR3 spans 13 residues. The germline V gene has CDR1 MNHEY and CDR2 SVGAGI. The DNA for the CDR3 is TGTGCCAGCATTGGGGACAGCTACTATGGCTACACCTTC. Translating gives CASIGDSYYGYTF.

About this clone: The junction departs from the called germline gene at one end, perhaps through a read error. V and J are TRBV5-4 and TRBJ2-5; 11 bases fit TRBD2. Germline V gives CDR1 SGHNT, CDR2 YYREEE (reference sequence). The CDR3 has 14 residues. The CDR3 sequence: CASSFTGTSGPGNF. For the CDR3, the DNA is TGTGCCAGCAGCTTTACCGGGACTAGCGGCCCCGGGAACTTC.

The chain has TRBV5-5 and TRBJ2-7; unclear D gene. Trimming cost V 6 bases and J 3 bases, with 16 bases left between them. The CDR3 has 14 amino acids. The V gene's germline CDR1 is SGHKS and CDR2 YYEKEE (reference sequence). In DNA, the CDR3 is TGTGCCAGCACCTATCACCATTTCGGCTACGAGCAGTACTTC. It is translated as CASTYHHFGYEQYF.

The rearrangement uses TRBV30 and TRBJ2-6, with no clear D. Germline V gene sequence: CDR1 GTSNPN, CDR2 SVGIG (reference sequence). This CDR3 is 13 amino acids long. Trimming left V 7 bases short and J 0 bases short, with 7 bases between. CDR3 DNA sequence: TGTGCCTCAAGTTTCTCTGGGGCCAACGTCCTGACTTTC. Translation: CASSFSGANVLTF.

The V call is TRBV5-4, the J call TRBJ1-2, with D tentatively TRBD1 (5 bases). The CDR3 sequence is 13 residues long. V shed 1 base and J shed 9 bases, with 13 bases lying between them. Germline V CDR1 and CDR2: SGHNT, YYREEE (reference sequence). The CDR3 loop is CASSLWGTPRYTF. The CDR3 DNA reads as TGTGCCAGCAGCTTGTGGGGGACTCCCCGCTACACCTTC.

The CDR3 DNA reads TGTGCCAGCAGTGAAGGTCGCGTCAGTGGCTACACCTTC. As protein: CASSEGRVSGYTF. V gene TRBV6-1 combines with J gene TRBJ1-2; D not certain. Trimming removed 1 base at V and 7 bases at J, with 10 bases between. CDR1 is MNHNS and CDR2 is SASEGT in the germline V gene. CDR3 length: 13 amino acids.

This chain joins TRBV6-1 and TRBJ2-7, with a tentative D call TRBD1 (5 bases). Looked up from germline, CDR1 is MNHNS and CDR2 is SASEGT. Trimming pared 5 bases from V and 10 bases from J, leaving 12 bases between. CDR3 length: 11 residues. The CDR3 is CASSHPTDQYF. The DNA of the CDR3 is TGTGCCAGCAGTCATCCGACAGACCAGTACTTC.

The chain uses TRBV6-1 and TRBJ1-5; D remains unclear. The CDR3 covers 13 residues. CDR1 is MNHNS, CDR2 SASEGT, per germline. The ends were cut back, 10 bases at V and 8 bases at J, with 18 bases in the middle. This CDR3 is CATNLDGEKPQHF. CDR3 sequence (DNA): TGTGCCACCAATCTGGACGGAGAGAAGCCCCAGCATTTT.

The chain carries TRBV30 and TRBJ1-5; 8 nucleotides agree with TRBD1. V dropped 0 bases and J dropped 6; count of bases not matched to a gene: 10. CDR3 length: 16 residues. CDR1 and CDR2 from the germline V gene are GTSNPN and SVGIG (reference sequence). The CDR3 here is CAWSVLQGAASQPQHF. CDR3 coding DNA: TGTGCCTGGAGTGTACTGCAGGGGGCTGCTTCTCAGCCCCAGCATTTT.

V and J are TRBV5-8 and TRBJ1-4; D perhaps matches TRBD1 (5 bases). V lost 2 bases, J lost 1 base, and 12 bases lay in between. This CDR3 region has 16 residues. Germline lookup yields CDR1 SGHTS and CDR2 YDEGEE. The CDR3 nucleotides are TGTGCCAGCAGCTTTCTGCGAGGGGAAACTAATGAAAAACTGTTTTTT. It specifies CASSFLRGETNEKLFF.

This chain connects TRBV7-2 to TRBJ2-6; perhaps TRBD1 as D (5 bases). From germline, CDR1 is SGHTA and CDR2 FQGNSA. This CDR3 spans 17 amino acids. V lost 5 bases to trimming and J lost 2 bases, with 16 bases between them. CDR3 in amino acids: CASSLDSGNAGANVLTF. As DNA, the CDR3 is TGTGCCAGCAGCCTAGACTCAGGGAACGCTGGGGCCAACGTCCTGACTTTC. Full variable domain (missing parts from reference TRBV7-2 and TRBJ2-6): GAGVSQSPSNKVTEKGKDVELRCDPISGHTALYWYRQSLGQGLEFLIYFQGNSAPDKSGLPSDRFSAERTGGSVSTLTIQRTQQEDSAVYLCASSLDSGNAGANVLTFGAGSRLTVL.

The CDR3 sequence: CASSSQTGYNQPQHF. CDR3 nucleotide sequence: TGTGCCAGCAGTTCCCAGACAGGCTACAATCAGCCCCAGCATTTT. The chain links TRBV28 to TRBJ1-5; D might be TRBD1 (6 bases). The ends were cut back, 4 bases at V and 3 bases at J, with 13 bases in the middle. Germline CDR1 is MDHEN and CDR2 is SYDVKM. The CDR3 contains 15 residues.

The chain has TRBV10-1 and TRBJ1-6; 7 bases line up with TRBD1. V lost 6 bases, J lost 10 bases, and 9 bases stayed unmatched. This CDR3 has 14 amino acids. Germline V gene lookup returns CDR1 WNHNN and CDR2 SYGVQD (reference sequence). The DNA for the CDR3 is TGCGCCAGCAGCTCAGACAGGGTCAGGTCACCCCTCCACTTT. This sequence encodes CASSSDRVRSPLHF.

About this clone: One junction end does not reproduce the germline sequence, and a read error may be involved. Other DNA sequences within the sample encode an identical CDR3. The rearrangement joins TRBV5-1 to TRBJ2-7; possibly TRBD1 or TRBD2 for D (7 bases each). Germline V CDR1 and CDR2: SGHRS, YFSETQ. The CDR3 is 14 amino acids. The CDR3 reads CASSGDSQVYEQYF. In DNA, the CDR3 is TGTGCCAGCAGCGGGGACAGCCAAGTCTACGAGCAGTACTTC.

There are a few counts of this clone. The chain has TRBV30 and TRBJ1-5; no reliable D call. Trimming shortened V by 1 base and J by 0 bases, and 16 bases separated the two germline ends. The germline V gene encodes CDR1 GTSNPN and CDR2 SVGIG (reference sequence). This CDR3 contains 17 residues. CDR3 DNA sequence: TGTGCCTGGAGTGACCCCCGGAGGGTATATAGCAATCAGCCCCAGCATTTT. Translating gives CAWSDPRRVYSNQPQHF.

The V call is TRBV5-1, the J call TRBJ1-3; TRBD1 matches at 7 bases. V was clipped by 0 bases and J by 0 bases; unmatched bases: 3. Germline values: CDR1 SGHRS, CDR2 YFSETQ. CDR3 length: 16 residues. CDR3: CASSLDRGGSGNTIYF. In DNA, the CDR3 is TGCGCCAGCAGCTTGGACAGGGGAGGCTCTGGAAACACCATATATTTT.

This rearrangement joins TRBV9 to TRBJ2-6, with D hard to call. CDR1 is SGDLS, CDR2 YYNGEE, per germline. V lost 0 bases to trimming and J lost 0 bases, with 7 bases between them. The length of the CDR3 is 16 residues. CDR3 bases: TGTGCCAGCAGCGTAGGTTGGAGCTCTGGGGCCAACGTCCTGACTTTC. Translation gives CASSVGWSSGANVLTF.

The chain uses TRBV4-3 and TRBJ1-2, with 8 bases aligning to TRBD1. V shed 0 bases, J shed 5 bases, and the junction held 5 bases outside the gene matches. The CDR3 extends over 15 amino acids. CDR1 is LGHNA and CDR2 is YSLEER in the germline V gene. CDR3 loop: CASSQEYRGEYGYTF. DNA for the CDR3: TGCGCCAGCAGCCAAGAGTACAGGGGGGAATATGGCTACACCTTC.

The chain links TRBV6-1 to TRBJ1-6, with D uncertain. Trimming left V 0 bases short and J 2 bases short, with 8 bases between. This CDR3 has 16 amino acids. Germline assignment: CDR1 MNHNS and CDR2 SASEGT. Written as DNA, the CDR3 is TGTGCCAGCAGTGAAGCGCCCAGTACCTATAATTCACCCCTCCACTTT. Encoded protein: CASSEAPSTYNSPLHF.

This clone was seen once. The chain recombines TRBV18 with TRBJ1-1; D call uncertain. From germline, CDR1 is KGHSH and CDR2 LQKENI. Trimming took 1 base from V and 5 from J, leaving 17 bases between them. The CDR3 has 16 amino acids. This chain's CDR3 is CASSPLSREGGTEAFF. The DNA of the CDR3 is TGTGCCAGCTCACCACTCTCCCGCGAGGGAGGAACTGAAGCTTTCTTT.

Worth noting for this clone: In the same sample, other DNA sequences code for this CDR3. The DNA of the CDR3 is TGTGCCTGGAGTGTAGGGGTTTCTGGGGCCAACGTCCTGACTTTC. This encodes CAWSVGVSGANVLTF. The chain recombines TRBV30 with TRBJ2-6; maybe TRBD1 (5 bases). Germline V gives CDR1 GTSNPN, CDR2 SVGIG (reference sequence). The CDR3 length is 15 residues. Trimming pared 0 bases from V and 1 base from J, leaving 7 bases between.

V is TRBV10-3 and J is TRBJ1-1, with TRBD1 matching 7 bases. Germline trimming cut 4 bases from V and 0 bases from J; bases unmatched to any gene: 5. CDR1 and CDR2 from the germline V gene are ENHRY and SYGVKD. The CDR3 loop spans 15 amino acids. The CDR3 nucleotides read TGTGCCATCAGTGGGGGACAGAACATGAACACTGAAGCTTTCTTT. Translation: CAISGGQNMNTEAFF.

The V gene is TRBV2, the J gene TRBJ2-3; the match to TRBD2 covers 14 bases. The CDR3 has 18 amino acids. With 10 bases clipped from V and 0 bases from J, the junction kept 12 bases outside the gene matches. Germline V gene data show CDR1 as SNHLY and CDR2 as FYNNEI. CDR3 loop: CATYTGLAGVASTDTQYF. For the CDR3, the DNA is TGTGCCACGTATACGGGACTAGCGGGGGTAGCTAGCACAGATACGCAGTATTTT.

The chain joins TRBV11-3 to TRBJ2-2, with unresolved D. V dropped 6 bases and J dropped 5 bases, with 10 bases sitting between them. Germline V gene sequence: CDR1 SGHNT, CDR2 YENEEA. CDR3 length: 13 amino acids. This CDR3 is CASSSAATGELFF. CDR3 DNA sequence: TGTGCCAGCAGTTCCGCCGCAACCGGGGAGCTGTTTTTT.

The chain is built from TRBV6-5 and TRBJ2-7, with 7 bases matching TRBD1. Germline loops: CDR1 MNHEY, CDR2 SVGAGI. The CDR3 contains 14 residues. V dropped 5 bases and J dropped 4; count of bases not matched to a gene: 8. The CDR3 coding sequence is TGTGCCAGCAGTACCCCGGGACAGACTTACGAGCAGTACTTC. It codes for CASSTPGQTYEQYF.

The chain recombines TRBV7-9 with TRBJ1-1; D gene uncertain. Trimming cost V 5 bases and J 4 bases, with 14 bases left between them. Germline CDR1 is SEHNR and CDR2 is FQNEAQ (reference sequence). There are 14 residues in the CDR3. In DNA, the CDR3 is TGTGCCAGCAGCAGCCGACGGGTTTTCACTGAAGCTTTCTTT. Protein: CASSSRRVFTEAFF.